This is a list of T cell receptor beta chains from one sample in a study of blood T cell repertoires in COVID-19. Sequencing used immunoSEQ multiplex PCR; TCRdb keeps in-frame clones, though not all of them. The sample holds around 170,000 clones, roughly 80% seen once. The sample was peripheral blood. Receptors originate from a man aged 18 to 29 with active or convalescent COVID-19. The CDR3 runs from the conserved cysteine through the conserved F or W.

length,V,J,CDR3
15,TRBV7-6,TRBJ2-2,CASSYQIGNTGELFF
17,TRBV5-4,TRBJ2-2,CASSPGPGGYDTGELFF
14,TRBV29-1,TRBJ1-4,CSVRGGTTNEKLFF
16,TRBV2,TRBJ2-1,CASSELAGGPVNEQFF
10,TRBV2,TRBJ1-1,CASLLFEAFF
12,TRBV6-5,TRBJ2-1,CASSTGVYEQFF
13,TRBV6-6,TRBJ1-4,CASLTGHNEKLFF
15,TRBV5-1,TRBJ2-7,CASSLVRGSSYEQYF
15,TRBV10-1,TRBJ1-6,CASSESSQINSPLHF
12,TRBV29-1,TRBJ2-2,CSVGTLSGELFF
13,TRBV7-9,TRBJ2-3,CAAWREGEDTQYF
15,TRBV2,TRBJ2-4,CASSEATGGGNIQYF
13,TRBV29-1,TRBJ2-7,CSVRSRTGYEQYF
17,TRBV11-2,TRBJ2-2,CASSPYSTAINTGELFF
15,TRBV11-3,TRBJ2-5,CASSLLTGDQETQYF
16,TRBV10-3,TRBJ2-1,CAISEPAGAAGDEQFF
18,TRBV11-2,TRBJ1-1,CASSLPERTGGSRTEAFF
16,TRBV7-6,TRBJ2-1,CASSLVGSGRRNEQFF
14,TRBV18,TRBJ1-5,CASSPGGPNQPQHF
13,TRBV5-1,TRBJ2-7,CASSVQESYEQYF
17,TRBV6-1,TRBJ1-5,CASSARRQGLSNQPQHF
15,TRBV6-5,TRBJ1-4,CASSRQARLSEKLFF
17,TRBV4-1,TRBJ2-7,CASSQDQISGVNYEQYF
14,TRBV4-2,TRBJ1-2,CASSLGTGSYGYTF
15,TRBV2,TRBJ1-5,CASRDPTGLGQPQHF
14,TRBV11-2,TRBJ2-3,CASSRTGLSDTQYF
13,TRBV6-5,TRBJ2-1,CASSYSRGNEQFF
15,TRBV27,TRBJ1-2,CASSFWGPANYGYTF